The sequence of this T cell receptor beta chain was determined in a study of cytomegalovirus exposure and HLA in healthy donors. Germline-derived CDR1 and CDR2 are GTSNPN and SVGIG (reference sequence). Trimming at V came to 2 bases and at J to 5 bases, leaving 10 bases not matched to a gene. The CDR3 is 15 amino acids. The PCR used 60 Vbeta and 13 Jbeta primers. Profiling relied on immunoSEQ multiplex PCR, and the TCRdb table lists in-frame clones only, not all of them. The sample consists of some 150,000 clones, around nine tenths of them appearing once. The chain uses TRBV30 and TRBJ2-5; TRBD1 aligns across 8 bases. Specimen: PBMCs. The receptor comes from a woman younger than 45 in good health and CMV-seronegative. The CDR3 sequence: CAWSLGQGGGETQYF. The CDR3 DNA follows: TGTGCCTGGAGTCTAGGACAGGGAGGCGGGGAGACCCAGTACTTC.